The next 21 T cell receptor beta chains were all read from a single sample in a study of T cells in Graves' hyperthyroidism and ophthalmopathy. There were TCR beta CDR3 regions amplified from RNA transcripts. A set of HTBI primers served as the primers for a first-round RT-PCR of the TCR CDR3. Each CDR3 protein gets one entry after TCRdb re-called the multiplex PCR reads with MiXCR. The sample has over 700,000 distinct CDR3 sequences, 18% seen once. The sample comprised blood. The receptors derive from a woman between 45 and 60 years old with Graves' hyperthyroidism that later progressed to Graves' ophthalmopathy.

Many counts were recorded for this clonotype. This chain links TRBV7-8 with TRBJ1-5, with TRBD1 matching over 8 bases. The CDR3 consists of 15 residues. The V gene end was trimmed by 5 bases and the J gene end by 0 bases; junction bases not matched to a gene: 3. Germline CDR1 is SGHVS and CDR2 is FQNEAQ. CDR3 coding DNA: TGTGCCAGCAGCGCGGACAGGGATAGCAATCAGCCCCAGCATTTT. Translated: CASSADRDSNQPQHF.

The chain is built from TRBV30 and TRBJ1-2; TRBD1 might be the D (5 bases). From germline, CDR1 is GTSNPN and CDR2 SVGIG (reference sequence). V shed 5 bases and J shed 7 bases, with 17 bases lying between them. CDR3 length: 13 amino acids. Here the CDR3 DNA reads TGTGCCTGGGAGCCCGGGGCAAATCTTGGCTACACCTTC. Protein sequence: CAWEPGANLGYTF. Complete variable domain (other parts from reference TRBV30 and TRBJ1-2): SQTIHQWPATLVQPVGSPLSLECTVEGTSNPNLYWYRQAAGRGLQLLFYSVGIGQISSEVPQNLSASRPQDRQFILSSKKLLLSDSGFYLCAWEPGANLGYTFGSGTRLTVV.

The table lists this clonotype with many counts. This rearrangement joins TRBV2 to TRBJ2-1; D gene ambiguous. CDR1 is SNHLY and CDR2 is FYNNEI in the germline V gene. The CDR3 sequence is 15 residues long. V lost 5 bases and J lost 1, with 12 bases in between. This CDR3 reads CASSPRQTSYNEQFF. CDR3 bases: TGTGCCAGCAGTCCCCGACAAACTTCCTACAATGAGCAGTTCTTC.

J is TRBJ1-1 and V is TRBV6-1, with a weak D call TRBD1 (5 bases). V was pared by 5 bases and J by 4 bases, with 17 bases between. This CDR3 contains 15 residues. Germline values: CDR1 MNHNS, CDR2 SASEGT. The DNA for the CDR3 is TGTGCCAGCAGTTGGCACGGGGGGAGGCGCACTGAAGCTTTCTTT. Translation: CASSWHGGRRTEAFF.

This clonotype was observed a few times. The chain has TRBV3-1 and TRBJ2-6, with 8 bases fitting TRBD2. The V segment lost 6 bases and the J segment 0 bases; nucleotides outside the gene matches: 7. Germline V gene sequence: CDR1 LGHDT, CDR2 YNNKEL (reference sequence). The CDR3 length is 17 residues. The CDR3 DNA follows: TGTGCCAGCAGATCCGGGACTAGGAGCTCTGGGGCCAACGTCCTGACTTTC. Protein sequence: CASRSGTRSSGANVLTF.

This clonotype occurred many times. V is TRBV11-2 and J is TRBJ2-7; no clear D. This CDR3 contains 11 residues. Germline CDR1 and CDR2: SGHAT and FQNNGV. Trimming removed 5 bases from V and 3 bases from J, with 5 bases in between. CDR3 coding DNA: TGTGCCAGCAGCGGCAGCTACGAGCAGTACTTC. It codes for CASSGSYEQYF.

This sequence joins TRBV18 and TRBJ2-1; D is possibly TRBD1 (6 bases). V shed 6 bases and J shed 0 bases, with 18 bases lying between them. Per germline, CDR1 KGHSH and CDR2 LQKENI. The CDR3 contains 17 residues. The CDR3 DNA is TGTGCCAGCTCCCCCTCCCTAGCAGGGGACTCCTACAATGAGCAGTTCTTC. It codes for CASSPSLAGDSYNEQFF.

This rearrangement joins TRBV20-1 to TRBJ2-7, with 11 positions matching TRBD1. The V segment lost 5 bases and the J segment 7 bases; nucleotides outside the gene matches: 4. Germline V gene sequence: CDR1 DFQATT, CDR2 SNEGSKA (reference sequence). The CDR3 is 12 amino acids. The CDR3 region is CSAGTGGGEQYF. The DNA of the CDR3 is TGCAGTGCTGGGACAGGGGGGGGTGAGCAGTACTTC.

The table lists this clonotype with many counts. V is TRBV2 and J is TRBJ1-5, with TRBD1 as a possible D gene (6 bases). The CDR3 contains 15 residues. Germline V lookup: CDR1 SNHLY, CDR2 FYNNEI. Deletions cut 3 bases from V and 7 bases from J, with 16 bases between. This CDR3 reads CASSDFQGRGQPQHF. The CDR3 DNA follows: TGTGCCAGCAGTGATTTTCAGGGGCGCGGGCAGCCCCAGCATTTT.

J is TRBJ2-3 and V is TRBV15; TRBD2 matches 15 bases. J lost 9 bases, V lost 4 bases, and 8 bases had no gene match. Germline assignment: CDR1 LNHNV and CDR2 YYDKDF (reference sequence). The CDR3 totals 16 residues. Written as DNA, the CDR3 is TGTGCCACCAGCAATCAGGGACTAGCGGGGGGCCGAACGCAGTATTTT. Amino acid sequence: CATSNQGLAGGRTQYF.

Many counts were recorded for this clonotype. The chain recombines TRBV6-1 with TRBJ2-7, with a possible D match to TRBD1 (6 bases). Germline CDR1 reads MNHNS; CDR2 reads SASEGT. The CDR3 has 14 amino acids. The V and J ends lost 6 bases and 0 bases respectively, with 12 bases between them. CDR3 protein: CASSPDRNSYEQYF. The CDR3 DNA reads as TGTGCCAGCAGCCCTGACAGGAACTCCTACGAGCAGTACTTC.

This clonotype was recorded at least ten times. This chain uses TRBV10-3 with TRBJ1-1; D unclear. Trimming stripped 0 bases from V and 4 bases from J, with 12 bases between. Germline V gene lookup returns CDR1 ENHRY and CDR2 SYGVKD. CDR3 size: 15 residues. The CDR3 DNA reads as TGTGCCATCAGTGAGTCTGAGGGCAAGGCCACTGAAGCTTTCTTT. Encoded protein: CAISESEGKATEAFF.

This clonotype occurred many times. In DNA, the CDR3 is TGTGCCAGCAGCACCACGGGGGGACCGACGGTGCAGTTCTTC. It translates to CASSTTGGPTVQFF. The chain is built from TRBV7-3 and TRBJ2-1; 7 bases match TRBD2. The V gene's germline CDR1 is SGHTA and CDR2 FQGTGA. The CDR3 is made up of 14 amino acids. V was clipped by 5 bases and J by 12 bases; unmatched bases: 13.

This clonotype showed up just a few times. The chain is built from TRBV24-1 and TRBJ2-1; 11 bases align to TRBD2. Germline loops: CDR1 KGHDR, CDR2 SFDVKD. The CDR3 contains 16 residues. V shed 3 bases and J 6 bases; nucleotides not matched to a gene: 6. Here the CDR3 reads CATSDPLAGGPNEQFF. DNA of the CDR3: TGTGCCACCAGTGATCCTCTAGCGGGGGGTCCCAATGAGCAGTTCTTC.

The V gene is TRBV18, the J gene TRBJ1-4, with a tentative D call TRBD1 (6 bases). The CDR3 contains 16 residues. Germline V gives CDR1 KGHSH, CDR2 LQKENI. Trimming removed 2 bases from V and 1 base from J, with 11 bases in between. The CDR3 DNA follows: TGTGCCAGCTCACCAACTGGGGGCGGAACTAATGAAAAACTGTTTTTT. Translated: CASSPTGGGTNEKLFF.

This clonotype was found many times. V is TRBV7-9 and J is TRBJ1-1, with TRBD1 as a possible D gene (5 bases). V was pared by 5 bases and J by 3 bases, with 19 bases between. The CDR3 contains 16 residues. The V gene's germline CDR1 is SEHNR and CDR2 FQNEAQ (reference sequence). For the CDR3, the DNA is TGTGCCAGCAGCGTAGAGAGGGTGAGAGGGGACACTGAAGCTTTCTTT. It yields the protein CASSVERVRGDTEAFF.

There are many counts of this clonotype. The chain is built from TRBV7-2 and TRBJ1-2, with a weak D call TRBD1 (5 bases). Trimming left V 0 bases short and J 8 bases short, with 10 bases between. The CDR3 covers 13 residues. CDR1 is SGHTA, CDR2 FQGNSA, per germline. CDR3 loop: CASSLARGRGYTF. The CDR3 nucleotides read TGTGCCAGCAGCTTAGCTAGGGGTAGGGGCTACACCTTC.

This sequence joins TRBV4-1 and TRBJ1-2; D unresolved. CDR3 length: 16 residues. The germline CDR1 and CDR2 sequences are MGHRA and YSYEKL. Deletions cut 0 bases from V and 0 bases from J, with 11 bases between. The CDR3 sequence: CASSQEGVGSNYGYTF. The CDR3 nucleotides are TGCGCCAGCAGCCAAGAAGGAGTGGGGTCTAACTATGGCTACACCTTC.

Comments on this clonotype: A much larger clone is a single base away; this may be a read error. Written as DNA, the CDR3 is TGTGCCAGCAACTTGCTTTTCGGGACGCAGAACTATGGCTACACCTTC. This sequence encodes CASNLLFGTQNYGYTF. J is TRBJ1-2 and V is TRBV7-8, with a possible D match to TRBD1 (5 bases). This CDR3 has 16 amino acids. The ends were cut back, 7 bases at V and 2 bases at J, with 20 bases in the middle. Germline assignment: CDR1 SGHVS and CDR2 FQNEAQ. The full variable domain, rest sourced from reference TRBV7-8 and TRBJ1-2, is GAGVSQSPRYKVAKRGQDVALRCDPISGHVSLFWYQQALGQGPEFLTYFQNEAQLDKSGLPSDRFFAERPEGSVSTLKIQRTQQEDSAVYLCASNLLFGTQNYGYTFGSGTRLTVV.

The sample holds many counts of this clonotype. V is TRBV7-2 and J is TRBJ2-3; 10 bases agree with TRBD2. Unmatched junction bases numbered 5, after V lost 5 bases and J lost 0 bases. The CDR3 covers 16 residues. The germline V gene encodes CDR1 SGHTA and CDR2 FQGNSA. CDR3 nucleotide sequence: TGTGCCAGCAGCCGTAGCGGGAGGACTAGCACAGATACGCAGTATTTT. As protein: CASSRSGRTSTDTQYF.

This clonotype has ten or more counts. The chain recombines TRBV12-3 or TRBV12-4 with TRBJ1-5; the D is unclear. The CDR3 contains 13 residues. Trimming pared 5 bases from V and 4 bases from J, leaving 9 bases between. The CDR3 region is CASSVATNQPQHF. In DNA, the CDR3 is TGTGCCAGCAGTGTTGCCACAAATCAGCCCCAGCATTTT.